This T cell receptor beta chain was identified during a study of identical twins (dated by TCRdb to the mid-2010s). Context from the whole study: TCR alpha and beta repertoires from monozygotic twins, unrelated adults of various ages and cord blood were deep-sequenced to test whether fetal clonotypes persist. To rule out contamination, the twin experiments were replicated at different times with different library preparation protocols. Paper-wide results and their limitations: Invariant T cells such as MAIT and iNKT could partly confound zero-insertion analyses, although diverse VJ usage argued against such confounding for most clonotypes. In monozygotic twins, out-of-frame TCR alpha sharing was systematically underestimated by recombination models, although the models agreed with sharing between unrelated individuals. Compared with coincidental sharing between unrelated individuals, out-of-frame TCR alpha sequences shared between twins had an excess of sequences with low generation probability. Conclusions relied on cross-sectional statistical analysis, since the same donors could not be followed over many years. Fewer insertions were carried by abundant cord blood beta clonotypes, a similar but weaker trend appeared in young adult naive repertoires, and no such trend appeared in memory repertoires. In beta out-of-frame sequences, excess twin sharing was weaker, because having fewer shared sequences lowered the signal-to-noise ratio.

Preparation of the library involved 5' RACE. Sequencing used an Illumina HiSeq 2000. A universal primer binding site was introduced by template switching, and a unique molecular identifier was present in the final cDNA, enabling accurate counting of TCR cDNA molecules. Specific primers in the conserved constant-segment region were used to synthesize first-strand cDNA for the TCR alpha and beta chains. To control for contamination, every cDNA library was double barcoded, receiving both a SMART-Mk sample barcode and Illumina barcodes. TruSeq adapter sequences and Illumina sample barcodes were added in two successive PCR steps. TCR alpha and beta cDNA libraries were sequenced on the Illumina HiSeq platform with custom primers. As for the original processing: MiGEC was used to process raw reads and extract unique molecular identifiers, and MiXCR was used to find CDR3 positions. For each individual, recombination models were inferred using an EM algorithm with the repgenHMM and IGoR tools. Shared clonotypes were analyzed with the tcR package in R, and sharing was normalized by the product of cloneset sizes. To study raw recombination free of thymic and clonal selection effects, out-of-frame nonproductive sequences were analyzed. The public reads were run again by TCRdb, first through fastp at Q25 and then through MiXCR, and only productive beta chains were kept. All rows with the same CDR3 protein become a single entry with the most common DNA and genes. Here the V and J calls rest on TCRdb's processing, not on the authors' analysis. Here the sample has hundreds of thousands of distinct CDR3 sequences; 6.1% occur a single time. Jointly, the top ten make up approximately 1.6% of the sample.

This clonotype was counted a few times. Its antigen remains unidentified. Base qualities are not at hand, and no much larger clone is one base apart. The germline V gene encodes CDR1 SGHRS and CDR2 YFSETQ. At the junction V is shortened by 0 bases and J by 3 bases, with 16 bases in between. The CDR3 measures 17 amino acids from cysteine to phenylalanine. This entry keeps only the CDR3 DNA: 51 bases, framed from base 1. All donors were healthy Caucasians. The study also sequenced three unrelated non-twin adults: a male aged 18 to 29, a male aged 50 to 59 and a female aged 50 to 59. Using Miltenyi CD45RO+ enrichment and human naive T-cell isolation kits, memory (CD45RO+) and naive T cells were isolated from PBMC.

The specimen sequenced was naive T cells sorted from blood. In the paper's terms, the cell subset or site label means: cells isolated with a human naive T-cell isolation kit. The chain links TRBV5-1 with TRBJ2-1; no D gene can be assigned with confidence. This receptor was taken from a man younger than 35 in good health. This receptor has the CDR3 CASSLAGRLIDYNEQFF. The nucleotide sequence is TGCGCCAGCAGCTTGGCCGGAAGGTTAATAGACTACAATGAGCAGTTCTTC.